One and the same sample provided the 26 T cell receptor beta chains below, sequenced in a study of radiotherapy plus CTLA-4 blockade in lung cancer. Some clones are missing from TCRdb's copy, which holds only in-frame ones; the method was immunoSEQ multiplex PCR. In the table there are 45,000 or so clones, around 73% of which are singletons. Sequenced here: peripheral blood, sampled from a patient treated with radiotherapy plus ipilimumab. These receptors all come from a human donor with non-small cell lung cancer who had a complete response to radiotherapy plus ipilimumab.

DNA for the CDR3: TGTGCCAGCAGCTTGGGCGTCGGGTTTGAAAAACTGTTTTTT. Translated, it gives CASSLGVGFEKLFF. The J gene is TRBJ1-4, the V gene TRBV5-6, with unresolved D. Trimming took 0 bases from V and 7 from J, leaving 10 bases between them. In germline, CDR1 is SGHDT, CDR2 YYEEEE. This CDR3 spans 14 amino acids.

Concerning this clone itself: Additional DNA sequences in this sample encode the identical CDR3. The chain links TRBV5-1 to TRBJ2-7; a weak D match, TRBD2 (5 bases). This CDR3 comprises 15 residues. V dropped 4 bases and J dropped 5 bases, with 19 bases sitting between them. The germline CDR1 and CDR2 sequences are SGHRS and YFSETQ. CDR3 residues: CASSALSGRGNEQYF. The CDR3 bases are TGCGCCAGCAGCGCCCTATCCGGAAGAGGGAACGAGCAGTACTTC.

The J gene is TRBJ2-7, the V gene TRBV7-8; 10 bases map to TRBD1. V shed 4 bases, J shed 5 bases, and the junction held 2 bases outside the gene matches. The CDR3 spans 13 residues. Germline CDR1 and CDR2: SGHVS and FQNEAQ. Here the CDR3 DNA reads TGTGCCAGCAGCTGGGACAGGGGCAACGAGCAGTACTTC. The encoded protein is CASSWDRGNEQYF.

The chain combines TRBV7-2 with TRBJ1-6; TRBD1 matches at 8 bases. The CDR3 totals 14 residues. Trimming removed 5 bases from V and 6 bases from J; junction bases left unmatched: 3. The germline V gene has CDR1 SGHTA and CDR2 FQGNSA. The CDR3 DNA reads as TGTGCCAGCAGCCGGGGACAGGCTAATTCACCCCTCCACTTT. Protein sequence: CASSRGQANSPLHF.

V usage is TRBV27 and J usage is TRBJ1-6; D perhaps matches TRBD1 (6 bases). The CDR3 sequence is 14 residues long. The germline V and J ends were trimmed by 3 bases and 10 bases, with 13 bases remaining between them. Germline CDR1 and CDR2: MNHEY and SMNVEV (reference sequence). The CDR3 loop reads CASSFTQGESPLHF. The CDR3 coding sequence is TGTGCCAGCAGTTTTACACAGGGCGAGTCACCCCTCCACTTT.

The rearrangement joins TRBV7-8 to TRBJ1-2; D ambiguous. Germline V gives CDR1 SGHVS, CDR2 FQNEAQ. The CDR3 loop spans 15 amino acids. V was pared by 5 bases and J by 4 bases, with 17 bases between. DNA for the CDR3: TGTGCCAGCAGCACAAACAGTGGTAACGCCTATGGCTACACCTTC. Protein product: CASSTNSGNAYGYTF.

The chain joins TRBV5-8 to TRBJ1-1; D call uncertain. CDR3 length equals 11 residues. Germline assignment: CDR1 SGHTS and CDR2 YDEGEE. V was shortened by 0 bases and J by 11 bases, with 8 bases between the two germline ends. CDR3 bases: TGTGCCAGCAGCTTGGGGCCCGGGGCTTTCTTT. Translated: CASSLGPGAFF.

This chain connects TRBV7-8 to TRBJ2-1; 8 nucleotides agree with TRBD2. The CDR3 is made up of 14 amino acids. Per germline, CDR1 SGHVS and CDR2 FQNEAQ. V shed 6 bases, J shed 9 bases, and the junction held 10 bases outside the gene matches. The CDR3 DNA is TGTGCCAGCAGAACAAGGACTAGCACGGGTGAGCAGTTCTTC. This gives the protein CASRTRTSTGEQFF.

The chain couples TRBV6-5 to TRBJ1-1, with 7 positions matching TRBD1. The CDR3 spans 14 residues. J was trimmed by 4 bases and V by 6 bases; bases with no gene match: 8. Per the germline V gene, CDR1 is MNHEY and CDR2 is SVGAGI. The CDR3 protein is CASRKGQSSTEAFF. The CDR3 nucleotides are TGTGCCAGCAGAAAGGGACAGTCGAGCACTGAAGCTTTCTTT.

The V gene is TRBV28, the J gene TRBJ2-7; the match to TRBD1 covers 8 bases. Trimming cost V 8 bases and J 7 bases; bases outside gene matches: 13. The CDR3 has 14 residues. Germline V gene sequence: CDR1 MDHEN, CDR2 SYDVKM. The CDR3 sequence: CASLSGTGTLEQYF. As DNA, the CDR3 is TGTGCCAGCCTGTCCGGGACAGGTACCTTGGAGCAGTACTTC. Full variable domain (rest looked up from reference TRBV28 and TRBJ2-7): DVKVTQSSRYLVKRTGEKVFLECVQDMDHENMFWYRQDPGLGLRLIYFSYDVKMKEKGDIPEGYSVSREKKERFSLILESASTNQTSMYLCASLSGTGTLEQYFGPGTRLTVT.

This clone was observed a few times. The chain links TRBV29-1 to TRBJ1-2, with D hard to call. Looked up from germline, CDR1 is SQVTM and CDR2 is ANQGSEA. CDR3 size: 12 residues. V lost 7 bases, J lost 7 bases, and 16 bases lay in between. The CDR3 bases are TGCAGCGGGGGAGAGCTAGCGGGTGGCTACACCTTC. As protein: CSGGELAGGYTF.

This chain uses TRBV18 with TRBJ2-1; TRBD1 might be the D (6 bases). Trimming left V 1 base short and J 4 bases short, with 11 bases between. CDR1 and CDR2 from the germline V gene are KGHSH and LQKENI. The CDR3 has 15 amino acids. CDR3 nucleotides: TGTGCCAGCTCACCACAGGACAGACTTTACAATGAGCAGTTCTTC. Its protein product is CASSPQDRLYNEQFF.

The V call is TRBV27, the J call TRBJ2-7, with 7 bases lining up with TRBD2. The germline gives CDR1 MNHEY, CDR2 SMNVEV (reference sequence). J gave up 0 bases and V 6 bases, and 11 bases lay outside the gene matches. This CDR3 is built from 16 residues. The CDR3 coding sequence is TGTGCCAGCAGATCGACGACTAGCCTGTCCTCCTACGAGCAGTACTTC. The encoded protein is CASRSTTSLSSYEQYF.

This chain connects TRBV12-1 to TRBJ1-1; the table's D call, TRBD1, has no DNA check behind it. TRBV12-1 corresponds to a pseudogene. CDR3 length equals 12 residues. This CDR3 is CASSSTGCLAFF. CDR3 in DNA: TGTGCCAGCAGCTCCACAGGGTGCCTAGCTTTCTTT.

Here the CDR3 reads CASSQDYWDRAYEQYF. The CDR3, as DNA: TGCGCCAGCAGCCAAGATTATTGGGACAGGGCCTACGAGCAGTACTTC. This rearrangement joins TRBV4-3 to TRBJ2-7; 9 nucleotides align to TRBD1. Trimming took 0 bases from V and 2 from J; bases not matched to a gene: 5. Germline values: CDR1 LGHNA, CDR2 YSLEER. CDR3 length equals 16 residues.

V and J are TRBV19 and TRBJ1-6; possible D gene TRBD1, 6 bases. Germline loops: CDR1 LNHDA, CDR2 SQIVND (reference sequence). This CDR3 is 16 amino acids long. Trimming took 5 bases from V and 10 from J, leaving 21 bases between them. The CDR3 bases are TGTGCCAGTAGTGTGACCGGGACACCTAATGGGTCACCCCTCCACTTT. It specifies CASSVTGTPNGSPLHF.

V usage is TRBV7-3 and J usage is TRBJ2-2; 8 bases map to TRBD2. The CDR3 extends over 14 amino acids. Losses at the gene ends were 4 bases for V and 8 bases for J; bases not matched to a gene: 6. CDR1 and CDR2 (germline): SGHTA, FQGTGA. The chain's CDR3 is CASSSTSASGELFF. The CDR3 DNA reads TGTGCCAGCAGCTCGACTAGCGCTTCGGGGGAGCTGTTTTTT.

The DNA for the CDR3 is TGCGCCAGCAGCTTAGGGGCAGCAAACCAGAGGCAGTTCTTC. Its translation: CASSLGAANQRQFF. The rearrangement links TRBV5-1 to TRBJ2-1, with TRBD1 as a possible D gene (5 bases). This CDR3 region has 14 residues. V was clipped by 2 bases and J by 12 bases, with 18 bases between them. Germline CDR1 and CDR2: SGHRS and YFSETQ.

This chain links TRBV27 with TRBJ1-2; TRBD1 aligns across 9 bases. Looked up from germline, CDR1 is MNHEY and CDR2 is SMNVEV (reference sequence). V lost 6 bases to trimming and J lost 9 bases; unmatched junction nucleotides: 11. The CDR3 covers 14 residues. CDR3 residues: CASRGLGQGLSYTF. The CDR3 DNA reads TGTGCCAGCAGGGGACTTGGACAGGGGTTAAGCTACACCTTC.

In this sample, this clone turned up once. The V and J genes are TRBV19 and TRBJ1-1; TRBD1 might be the D (6 bases). Per the germline V gene, CDR1 is LNHDA and CDR2 is SQIVND (reference sequence). The V and J ends lost 6 bases and 5 bases respectively, with 19 bases between them. The CDR3 spans 15 residues. CDR3 sequence: CASREYSGVKTEAFF. The CDR3 region has the DNA TGTGCCAGTAGAGAGTATTCAGGGGTTAAGACTGAAGCTTTCTTT.

The sample holds one count of this clone. This rearrangement joins TRBV2 to TRBJ2-2, with 8 bases aligning to TRBD2. This CDR3 contains 15 residues. V shed 5 bases and J 0 bases; nucleotides not matched to a gene: 2. Germline V lookup: CDR1 SNHLY, CDR2 FYNNEI. The CDR3 here is CASSSSGSNTGELFF. The CDR3 region has the DNA TGTGCCAGCAGTTCTAGCGGGTCGAACACCGGGGAGCTGTTTTTT.

V gene TRBV5-5 combines with J gene TRBJ1-2; D gene ambiguous. The CDR3 has 15 residues. V lost 2 bases, J lost 8 bases, and 19 bases lay in between. CDR1 is SGHKS, CDR2 YYEKEE, per germline (reference sequence). The CDR3 DNA follows: TGTGCCAGCAGCTTAGAACTCAGTTTTCGGCGGGGCTACACCTTC. Protein: CASSLELSFRRGYTF.

The chain joins TRBV7-9 to TRBJ2-7, with 11 nucleotides matching TRBD1. The CDR3 covers 15 residues. Losses at the gene ends were 7 bases for V and 5 bases for J; bases not matched to a gene: 10. Germline V gene sequence: CDR1 SEHNR, CDR2 FQNEAQ (reference sequence). In DNA, the CDR3 is TGTGCCAGCACAAATGGACAGGGGGCATTCGACGAGCAGTACTTC. Amino acid sequence: CASTNGQGAFDEQYF.

The chain is built from TRBV4-3 and TRBJ2-3; tentative D call: TRBD1 (5 bases). The CDR3 has 16 amino acids. In germline, CDR1 is LGHNA, CDR2 YSLEER. The ends were cut back, 0 bases at V and 4 bases at J, with 14 bases in the middle. CDR3 nucleotide sequence: TGCGCCAGCAGCCAAGATTGGGGCAGGCCAGCAGATACGCAGTATTTT. This codes for CASSQDWGRPADTQYF.

The CDR3: CASSLFPSGGEETQYF. CDR3 bases: TGCGCCAGCAGCTTGTTTCCTAGCGGGGGCGAAGAGACCCAGTACTTC. The V call is TRBV5-1, the J call TRBJ2-5; 10 bases fit TRBD2. This CDR3 contains 16 residues. Germline values: CDR1 SGHRS, CDR2 YFSETQ. Trimming at V came to 1 base and at J to 3 bases, leaving 6 bases not matched to a gene.

This sequence joins TRBV30 and TRBJ1-5; no reliable D call. From germline, CDR1 is GTSNPN and CDR2 SVGIG (reference sequence). There are 11 residues in the CDR3. Trimming left V 2 bases short and J 10 bases short, with 9 bases between. The CDR3 coding sequence is TGTGCCTGGAGTACCTCCGGTCCCCAGCATTTT. Amino acid sequence: CAWSTSGPQHF.